This T cell receptor beta chain was sequenced for a study of blood T cell repertoires in COVID-19. Looked up from germline, CDR1 is SGHRS and CDR2 is YFSETQ. CDR3 size: 15 residues. Deletions cut 4 bases from V and 5 bases from J, with 18 bases between. Some clones are missing from TCRdb's copy, which holds only in-frame ones; the method was immunoSEQ multiplex PCR. Among 20,000 to 25,000 clones listed, approximately 91% were seen once. Material for sequencing was peripheral blood. The sequence was collected from a woman in her 70s with active COVID-19. The V and J genes are TRBV5-1 and TRBJ2-5; D is possibly TRBD1 (5 bases). The CDR3, as DNA: TGCGCCAGCAGCCAGCAGGGAAATGTTGCGGAGACCCAGTACTTC. Translating it yields CASSQQGNVAETQYF.